This is a list of T cell receptor beta chains from one sample in a study of CD4+ T cells in melanoma. Libraries were prepared by immunoSEQ multiplex PCR; TCRdb keeps only in-frame clonotypes and omits some of them. The repertoire includes about 13,000 clones, approximately 62% of them detected once, and about a sixth sits in the top ten. Input material: cells from a culture (not recorded whether cultured in vitro). These receptors all stem from a human donor with melanoma. Each CDR3 is given with its conserved first and last residue.

v_gene,len,j_gene,CDR3aa
TRBV5-1,15,TRBJ2-2,CASSPGSGVVGELFF
TRBV6-6,16,TRBJ1-2,CASTTLRDRAGDGYTF
TRBV7-9,16,TRBJ2-7,CASSLGGTGPQDEQYF
TRBV6-6,13,TRBJ1-2,CASSFLANYGYTF
TRBV30,13,TRBJ1-2,CAWNRALSRGYTF
TRBV5-1,15,TRBJ2-7,CASSRRRGISYEQYF
TRBV13,14,TRBJ2-3,CASSLELAADTQYF
TRBV5-1,13,TRBJ2-5,CASSVEPRGAQYF
TRBV7-9,15,TRBJ1-2,CASSLARDRGYGYTF
TRBV5-1,19,TRBJ2-3,CASSLGGLAGLASTDTQYF
TRBV11-1,15,TRBJ2-5,CASRRGQGQWETQYF
TRBV5-5,14,TRBJ1-5,CASSYGDRRQPQHF
TRBV7-2,15,TRBJ1-3,CASSLSWDTGNTIYF
TRBV7-3,19,TRBJ2-3,CASSLIAGGKRASTDTQYF
TRBV6-5,15,TRBJ1-3,CASSRDRSSGNTIYF
TRBV5-6,16,TRBJ2-1,CASSFNGLAGYNEQFF
TRBV5-1,14,TRBJ2-4,CASSAPGGEDIQYF
TRBV10-2,13,TRBJ1-2,CASSVDRAEGYTF
TRBV4-1,15,TRBJ1-5,CASSQYWTIDQPQHF
TRBV19,15,TRBJ1-3,CASTMIAYSGNTIYF
TRBV2,15,TRBJ1-4,CASSERGTTNEKLFF
TRBV18,14,TRBJ1-1,CASSPSRQNTEAFF
TRBV5-1,13,TRBJ2-5,CASSLGGEETQYF
TRBV29-1,12,TRBJ2-1,CSGRLVTNEQFF
TRBV5-1,13,TRBJ1-1,CASSLGGGPEAFF
TRBV14,24,TRBJ2-7,CASSLQKPRRWESERGAPIYEQYF
TRBV7-6,14,TRBJ2-7,CASSAGGAEYEQYF
TRBV5-1,19,TRBJ2-6,CASSAGGTGFFSGANVLTF
TRBV7-9,13,TRBJ1-2,CASSWGISYGYTF
TRBV4-2,15,TRBJ1-2,CASRSRDTVNYGYTF
TRBV4-2,13,TRBJ1-2,CASRPQGDYGYTF